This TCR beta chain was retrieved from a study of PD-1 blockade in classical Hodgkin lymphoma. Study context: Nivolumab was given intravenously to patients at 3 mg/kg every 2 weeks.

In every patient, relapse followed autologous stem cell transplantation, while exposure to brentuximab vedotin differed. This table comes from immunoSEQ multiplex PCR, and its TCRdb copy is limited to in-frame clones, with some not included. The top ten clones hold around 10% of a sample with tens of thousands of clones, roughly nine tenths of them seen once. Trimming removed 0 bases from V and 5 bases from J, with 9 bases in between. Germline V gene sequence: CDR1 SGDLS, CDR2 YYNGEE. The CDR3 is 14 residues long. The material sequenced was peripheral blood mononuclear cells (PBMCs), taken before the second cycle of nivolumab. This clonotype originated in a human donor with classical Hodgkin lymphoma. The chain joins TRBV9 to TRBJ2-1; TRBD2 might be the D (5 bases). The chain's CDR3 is CASSVDRRNNEQFF. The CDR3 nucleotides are TGTGCCAGCAGCGTAGATCGGAGGAACAATGAGCAGTTCTTC.